A selection of T cell receptor beta chains follows, all from one sample in a study of T cell clones after liver transplantation. Libraries were prepared by immunoSEQ multiplex PCR; TCRdb keeps only in-frame clonotypes and omits some of them. This table has 70,000 to 80,000 clones, roughly nine tenths appearing once. This material consisted of CD4+ T cells from blood, taken before liver transplant. Receptor source: a human donor who received a liver transplant. Each CDR3 is given with its conserved first and last residue. The D gene is left open where the match is weak. Rows give clone size only sometimes, using once, few, many, or a class for an expanded clone.

>TRBV14|TRBJ1-2|few|NA
TGTGCCAGCAGCCAAGTTGGGGAACAGCGGAGAGGCTACACCTTC
CASSQVGEQRRGYTF
>TRBV7-2|TRBJ1-2|NA|NA
TGTGCCAGCAGCCCCAGCCCAGCGGTCGGAGGCTACACCTTC
CASSPSPAVGGYTF
>TRBV6-5|TRBJ2-3|NA|TRBD1
TGTGCCAGCAGTTCGGACAGGCGCACAGATACGCAGTATTTT
CASSSDRRTDTQYF
>TRBV5-1|TRBJ2-2|NA|NA
TGCGCCAGCGTGCGTGGGGATGACACCGGGGAGCTGTTTTTT
CASVRGDDTGELFF
>TRBV27|TRBJ2-7|NA|NA
TGTGCCAGCAGTTTATCTCGGGGCCCAGTTTACGAGCAGTACTTC
CASSLSRGPVYEQYF
>TRBV6-5|TRBJ2-1|once|TRBD1
TGTGCCAGCAGTTCCACAGGGGGCTCCTACAATGAGCAGTTCTTC
CASSSTGGSYNEQFF
>TRBV7-3|TRBJ2-1|NA|NA
TGTGCCAGCGAAGACGGGAGTGTGGGGAATGAGCAGTTCTTC
CASEDGSVGNEQFF
>TRBV11-2|TRBJ1-1|NA|TRBD1
TGTGCCAGCAGCTCGGGACAGGTCACTGAAGCTTTCTTT
CASSSGQVTEAFF
>TRBV5-5|TRBJ2-5|NA|TRBD2
TGTGCCAGCAGCTTGCGGGGACTAGCGGGAGTGGTGCCCGAGACCCAGTACTTC
CASSLRGLAGVVPETQYF
>TRBV7-7|TRBJ2-1|NA|NA
TGTGCTAGCAGCCCCCTGATGGGGCATGAGCAGTTCTTC
CASSPLMGHEQFF
>TRBV9|TRBJ1-1|few|NA
TGTGCCAGCAGCGTAGTCGCGACCACTGAAGCTTTCTTT
CASSVVATTEAFF
>TRBV4-2|TRBJ1-3|NA|NA
TGTGCCAGCAGCACTCTCTCCTCTGGAAACACCATATATTTT
CASSTLSSGNTIYF
>TRBV30|TRBJ2-5|NA|TRBD1
TGTGCCTGGAGCCCCCTCGACAGGGGCTGGGAGGAGACCCAGTACTTC
CAWSPLDRGWEETQYF
>TRBV6-5|TRBJ1-5|NA|NA
TGTGCCAGCAGTCCAGGGCCGTCGCCCCAGCATTTT
CASSPGPSPQHF
>TRBV5-1|TRBJ2-7|NA|TRBD1
TGCGCCAGCAGCTTGGTTAGGGACAGCGGATACGAGCAGTACTTC
CASSLVRDSGYEQYF
>TRBV11-2|TRBJ1-2|medium-sized|NA
TGTGCCAGCAGCTTGTCCAGGCTAGGTGGCTACACCTTC
CASSLSRLGGYTF
>TRBV6-1|TRBJ2-7|NA|TRBD1
TGTGCCAGCAGTGAATGGGGACAGGGACATTACGAGCAGTACTTC
CASSEWGQGHYEQYF
>TRBV28|TRBJ1-3|NA|TRBD1
TGTGCCAGCAGTTTATGGTCGGAAGGACAGGGGTTGGCTGGAAACACCATATATTTT
CASSLWSEGQGLAGNTIYF
>TRBV5-1|TRBJ2-7|NA|TRBD1
TGCGCCAGCAGCGTTCGCCGGGACAGCGGACCTTACGAGCAGTACTTC
CASSVRRDSGPYEQYF